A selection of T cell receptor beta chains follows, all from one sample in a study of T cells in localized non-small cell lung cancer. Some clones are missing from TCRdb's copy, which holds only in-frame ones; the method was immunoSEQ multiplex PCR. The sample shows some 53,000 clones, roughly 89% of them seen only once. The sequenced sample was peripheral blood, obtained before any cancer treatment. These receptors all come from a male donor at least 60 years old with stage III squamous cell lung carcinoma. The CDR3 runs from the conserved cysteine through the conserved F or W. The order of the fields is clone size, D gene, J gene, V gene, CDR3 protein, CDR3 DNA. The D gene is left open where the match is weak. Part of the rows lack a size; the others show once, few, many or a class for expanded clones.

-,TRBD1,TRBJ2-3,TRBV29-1,CSVGTASTDTQYF,TGCAGCGTGGGGACAGCTAGCACAGATACGCAGTATTTT
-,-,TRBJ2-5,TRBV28,CASSLHGTGQETQYF,TGTGCCAGCAGTTTACACGGAACAGGTCAAGAGACCCAGTACTTC
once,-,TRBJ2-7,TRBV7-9,CASSLGTASSYEQYF,TGTGCCAGCAGCTTAGGGACGGCCAGCTCCTACGAGCAGTACTTC
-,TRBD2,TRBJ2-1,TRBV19,CASSGLAGGPNEQFF,TGTGCCAGTAGCGGACTAGCGGGAGGGCCGAATGAGCAGTTCTTC
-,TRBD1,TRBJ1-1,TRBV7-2,CASSSGQGNPIGFF,TGTGCCAGCAGCTCGGGACAGGGGAACCCCATTGGTTTCTTT
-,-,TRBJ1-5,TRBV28,CASSTPTQPQHF,TGTGCCAGCAGTACCCCCACTCAGCCCCAGCATTTT
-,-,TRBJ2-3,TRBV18,CASSPDRVADTQYF,TGTGCCAGCTCACCAGATAGGGTCGCAGATACGCAGTATTTT
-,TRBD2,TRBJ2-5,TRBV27,CASRERGGPRETQYF,TGTGCCAGCAGGGAGAGGGGAGGGCCAAGGGAGACCCAGTACTTC
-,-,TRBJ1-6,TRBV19,CASSYKSSYNSPLHF,TGTGCCAGTAGTTACAAGAGCTCCTATAATTCACCCCTCCACTTT
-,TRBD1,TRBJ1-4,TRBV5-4,CASSLGGQGNEKLFF,TGTGCCAGCAGCCTGGGGGGACAGGGGAATGAAAAACTGTTTTTT
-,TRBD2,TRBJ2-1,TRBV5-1,CASSLTGASGLLSSYNEQFF,TGCGCCAGCAGCTTAACGGGGGCTAGCGGGCTCTTAAGCTCCTACAATGAGCAGTTCTTC